This is a list of T cell receptor beta chains from one sample in a study of blood T cells in healthy people across ages. TCRdb fed the 5' RACE reads into MiXCR, producing one record per CDR3 protein. Of over a million distinct CDR3 sequences in the sample, approximately 40% were seen once. Source material: blood. The receptors were gathered from a young woman in good health. CDR3s include the opening cysteine and the closing phenylalanine or tryptophan. D genes are given only for firm matches. Not every row has a clone size; where given, it reads once, few, many or a size class.

cdr3_length	clone_size	v_call	j_call	d_call	cdr3_aa
13	.	TRBV4-1	TRBJ2-7	.	CASSQQPGNEQYF
14	few	TRBV20-1	TRBJ2-1	.	CSARAETGGNEQFF
15	.	TRBV10-3	TRBJ2-2	TRBD2	CAISRGGRFTGELFF
17	once	TRBV6-1	TRBJ2-3	TRBD2	CASSLQPGLAGLDTQYF
13	.	TRBV5-1	TRBJ2-3	.	CASSSTATDTQYF
14	.	TRBV19	TRBJ1-5	.	CASSWTYSNQPQHF
13	once	TRBV2	TRBJ2-7	TRBD1	CASVGQGLYEQYF
16	.	TRBV13	TRBJ1-1	.	CASSLGLGGLNTEAFF
12	many	TRBV3-1	TRBJ2-1	.	CASSQVQNEQFF
14	.	TRBV4-1	TRBJ1-2	.	CASSRAEFNCGYTF
15	few	TRBV4-1	TRBJ2-7	.	CASSQDLGTIYEQYF
12	.	TRBV5-1	TRBJ2-5	TRBD2	CASSRGVETQYF
17	few	TRBV3-1	TRBJ2-7	TRBD2	CASSPSWTSGTPYEQYF
13	many	TRBV12-3/TRBV12-4	TRBJ1-2	TRBD1	CASSLQGARGYTF
16	few	TRBV28	TRBJ2-3	TRBD2	CASSIRRLAATDTQYF
13	.	TRBV12-3/TRBV12-4	TRBJ2-5	.	CASSLTGNNEQYF
13	many	TRBV12-3/TRBV12-4	TRBJ1-2	TRBD1	CASRRTGGYGYTF
12	.	TRBV29-1	TRBJ2-5	.	CSVNQGLNEQYF
13	.	TRBV10-3	TRBJ2-1	.	CAAISESANEQFF
17	.	TRBV10-3	TRBJ2-1	TRBD2	CAISESRSGTSQEAQFF
15	few	TRBV7-2	TRBJ1-5	.	CASSPGGLMGQPQHF
15	few	TRBV10-3	TRBJ1-2	TRBD1	CAITFSGQPGYGYTF
15	few	TRBV6-5	TRBJ1-1	.	CASSYPTRTGTEAFF
16	few	TRBV6-5	TRBJ2-5	.	CASSSVIGRDQETQYF
17	few	TRBV5-1	TRBJ2-5	TRBD2	CASSSRTSGREYNEQYF
12	.	TRBV2	TRBJ2-1	TRBD2	CATMYSGGKPFF
15	.	TRBV3-1	TRBJ1-4	TRBD1	CASSPTGGMSEKLFF
14	few	TRBV12-3/TRBV12-4	TRBJ2-3	.	CASSSRRRGDTQYF
16	.	TRBV10-1	TRBJ1-3	.	CASSDSPGRLGNTIYF
12	few	TRBV12-3/TRBV12-4	TRBJ1-4	.	CASSPQREKLFF
15	.	TRBV20-1	TRBJ1-5	.	CSARESGNSNQPQHF
16	once	TRBV20-1	TRBJ2-2	TRBD2	CSARVTGRKNTGELFF
15	few	TRBV20-1	TRBJ1-1	.	CSARGGGAGNTEAFF
13	few	TRBV20-1	TRBJ1-1	.	CSAPRTLNTEAFF
16	once	TRBV9	TRBJ2-1	TRBD2	CASSHSGAPSYNGQFF
17	.	TRBV27	TRBJ2-1	TRBD2	CASTQRVGGVLYNEQFF
13	.	TRBV20-1	TRBJ2-5	.	CSAKRLPEETQYF
15	.	TRBV4-1	TRBJ2-1	TRBD2	CASSQELAGVLEQFF
15	.	TRBV7-8	TRBJ2-2	.	CASSLSTGDTGELFF
18	.	TRBV20-1	TRBJ1-5	.	CSATTTRWGGQRNQPQHF
15	few	TRBV20-1	TRBJ1-2	.	CSAKADFPVGYGYTF
13	.	TRBV5-6	TRBJ2-4	TRBD1	CASSLATGDIQYF
16	.	TRBV15	TRBJ1-2	.	CATSREGRGASYGHTF
15	.	TRBV28	TRBJ2-5	TRBD1	CASSKDRVRYNEQYF
15	few	TRBV11-2	TRBJ2-5	TRBD1	CASSHMNRGLETQYF
15	.	TRBV7-2	TRBJ1-1	.	CASSLVRGVGTEAFF
14	few	TRBV20-1	TRBJ2-7	TRBD1	CSAYGQDSSYEQYF
17	.	TRBV28	TRBJ2-4	TRBD1	CASSSGGAGGAKNIQYF
15	.	TRBV28	TRBJ2-2	TRBD1	CASSSTGLRTGELFF
16	.	TRBV28	TRBJ2-3	TRBD2	CASSSPGAGLRDTQYF
17	.	TRBV5-5	TRBJ2-7	TRBD2	CASSLAFAGGLLYEQYF
22	.	TRBV4-1	TRBJ2-1	.	CASSHPGGSSGALWHSYNEQFF
14	.	TRBV18	TRBJ2-1	.	CASSTKGTYNEQFF
14	few	TRBV20-1	TRBJ2-7	.	CSARFPGASGEQYF
16	.	TRBV6-5	TRBJ2-7	TRBD2	CASSPQGTSGSYEQYF
15	few	TRBV7-2	TRBJ2-7	.	CASSLVMQGSGEQYF
13	many	TRBV12-3/TRBV12-4	TRBJ2-7	TRBD2	CASSSDGGYEQYF
12	.	TRBV18	TRBJ1-5	.	CASSPTFWPQHF
16	.	TRBV28	TRBJ2-1	TRBD2	CASSPLAGGQYNEQFF